This T cell receptor (beta chain) derives from a study of shared clonotypes between healthy human individuals. Study information: Every donor yielded three CD4 naive, three CD4 memory, two CD8 naive and one CD8 memory plate.

The authors divided CD4+ cells into CD45RA+ naive and CD45RA-negative memory subsets. Roughly 27,000 T cell genomes, or about 200 ng DNA, went into the sorted-subset replicate PCRs. Repertoires were generated with immunoSEQ multiplex PCR, while TCRdb's copy carries only in-frame clones and drops some. The repertoire holds 980,000 or so clones, approximately 76% seen once, with over 1.3% in the top ten. Sequenced sample: memory CD4+ T cells sorted from blood. The subset denotes: CD45RA-negative fraction. This sequence originates from a man between 18 and 29 years old in good health.

The DNA of the CDR3 is TGTGCCTACTCGACAGGGTTCTACGAGCAGTACTTC. It yields the protein CAYSTGFYEQYF. This chain uses TRBV30 with TRBJ2-7; 7 bases agree with TRBD1. CDR1 is GTSNPN, CDR2 SVGIG, per germline (reference sequence). Unmatched junction bases numbered 6, after V lost 7 bases and J lost 3 bases. This CDR3 region has 12 residues.